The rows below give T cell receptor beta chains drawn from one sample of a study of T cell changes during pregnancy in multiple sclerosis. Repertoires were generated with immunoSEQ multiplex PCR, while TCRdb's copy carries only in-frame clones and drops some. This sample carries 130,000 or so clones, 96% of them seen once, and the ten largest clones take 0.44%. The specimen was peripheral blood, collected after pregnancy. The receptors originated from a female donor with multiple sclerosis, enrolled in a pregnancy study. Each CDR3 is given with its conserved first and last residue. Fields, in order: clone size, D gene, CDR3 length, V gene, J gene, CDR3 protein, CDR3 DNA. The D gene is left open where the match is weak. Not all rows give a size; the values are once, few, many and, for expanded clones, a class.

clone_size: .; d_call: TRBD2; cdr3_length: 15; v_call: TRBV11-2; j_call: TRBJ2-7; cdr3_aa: CASSFMWLAGDEQYF; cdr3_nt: TGTGCCAGCAGCTTTATGTGGCTAGCGGGAGACGAGCAGTACTTC
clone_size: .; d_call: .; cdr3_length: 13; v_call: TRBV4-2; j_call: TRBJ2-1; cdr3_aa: CASSQDGRNEQFF; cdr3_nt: TGTGCCAGCAGCCAAGACGGTCGCAATGAGCAGTTCTTC
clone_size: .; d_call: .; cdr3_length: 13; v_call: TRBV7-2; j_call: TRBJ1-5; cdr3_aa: CASSSGVNQPQHF; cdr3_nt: TGTGCCAGCAGCTCAGGGGTAAATCAGCCCCAGCATTTT
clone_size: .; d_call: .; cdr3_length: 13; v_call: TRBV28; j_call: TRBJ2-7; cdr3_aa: CASSLVVAYEQYF; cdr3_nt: TGTGCCAGCAGTTTAGTGGTAGCCTACGAGCAGTACTTC
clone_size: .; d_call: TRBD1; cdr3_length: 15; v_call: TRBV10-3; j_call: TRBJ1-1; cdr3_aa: CAISEMTGANTEAFF; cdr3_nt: TGTGCCATCAGTGAGATGACAGGGGCTAACACTGAAGCTTTCTTT
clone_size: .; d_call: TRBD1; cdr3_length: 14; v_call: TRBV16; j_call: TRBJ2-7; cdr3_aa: CASSLGQGAYEQYF; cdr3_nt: TGTGCCAGCAGCCTAGGACAGGGGGCCTACGAGCAGTACTTC
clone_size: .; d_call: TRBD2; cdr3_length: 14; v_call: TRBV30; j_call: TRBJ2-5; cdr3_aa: CAWMSSGLEETQYF; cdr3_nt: TGTGCCTGGATGTCTAGCGGACTTGAAGAGACCCAGTACTTC
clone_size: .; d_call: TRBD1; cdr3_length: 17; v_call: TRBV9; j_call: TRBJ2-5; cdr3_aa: CASSVDVTGTTKETQYF; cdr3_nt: TGTGCCAGCAGCGTAGATGTGACAGGGACCACCAAGGAGACCCAGTACTTC
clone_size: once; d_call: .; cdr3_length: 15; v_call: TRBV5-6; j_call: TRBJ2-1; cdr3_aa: CASSLPRVDYNEQFF; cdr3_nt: TGTGCCAGCAGCTTGCCGAGGGTGGACTACAATGAGCAGTTCTTC
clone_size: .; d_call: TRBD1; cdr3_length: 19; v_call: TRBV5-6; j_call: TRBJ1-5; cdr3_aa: CASSLARPGQASSNQPQHF; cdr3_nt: TGTGCCAGCAGCTTGGCGAGGCCCGGACAGGCCTCCTCCAATCAGCCCCAGCATTTT
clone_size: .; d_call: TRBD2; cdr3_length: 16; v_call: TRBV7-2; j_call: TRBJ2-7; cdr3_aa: CASSSPVVVAGDEQYF; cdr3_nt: TGTGCCAGCAGCTCCCCGGTGGTGGTAGCGGGAGACGAGCAGTACTTC
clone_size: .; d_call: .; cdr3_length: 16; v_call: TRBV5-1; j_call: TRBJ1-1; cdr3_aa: CASSLAGGVLTAEAFF; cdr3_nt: TGCGCCAGCAGCTTGGCCGGAGGGGTTTTGACCGCTGAAGCTTTCTTT
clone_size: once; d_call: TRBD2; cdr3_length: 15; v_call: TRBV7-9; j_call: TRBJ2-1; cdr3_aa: CASSLASGGNNEQFF; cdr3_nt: TGTGCCAGCAGCTTAGCTAGCGGGGGGAACAATGAGCAGTTCTTC
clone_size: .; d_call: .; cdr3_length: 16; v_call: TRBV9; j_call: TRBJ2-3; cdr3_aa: CASSVGVLGLTDTQYF; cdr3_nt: TGTGCCAGCAGCGTAGGGGTCCTAGGACTCACAGATACGCAGTATTTT
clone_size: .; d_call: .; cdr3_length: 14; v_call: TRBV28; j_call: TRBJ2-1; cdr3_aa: CASSDGSSYNEQFF; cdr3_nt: TGTGCCAGTTCGGACGGGAGCTCCTACAATGAGCAGTTCTTC